These 26 T cell receptor beta chains were all obtained from the same sample, sequenced in a study of T cells after yellow fever vaccination. A single record per CDR3 protein comes from TCRdb applying MiXCR to the 5' RACE reads. The profile shows 200,000 to 300,000 distinct CDR3 sequences, about 3.7% of them singletons. Source: PBMCs, taken 15 days after the yellow fever booster vaccination. The source of these receptors is a man aged 18 to 35 who received the YFV17D yellow fever vaccine.

This clonotype was recorded at least ten times. The CDR3 sequence: CAISPRGPQETQYF. The CDR3 DNA reads TGTGCCATCAGTCCGCGGGGCCCCCAAGAGACCCAGTACTTC. The rearrangement uses TRBV10-3 and TRBJ2-5; TRBD2 is a possible D gene (6 bases). CDR1 and CDR2 (germline): ENHRY, SYGVKD. The CDR3 length is 14 residues. V was clipped by 5 bases and J by 1 base, with 11 bases between them.

This clonotype was found many times. This chain links TRBV7-2 with TRBJ2-3; 13 nucleotides agree with TRBD2. V was pared by 5 bases and J by 7 bases, with 9 bases of the junction left unmatched. The germline CDR1 and CDR2 sequences are SGHTA and FQGNSA. This CDR3 has 16 amino acids. In nucleotides, the CDR3 is TGTGCCAGCAGCCTATCGACTAGCGGGGGGTTTTATACGCAGTATTTT. Translated: CASSLSTSGGFYTQYF.

In this sample, this clonotype turned up many times. J is TRBJ1-2 and V is TRBV5-1, with D perhaps TRBD1 (6 bases). This CDR3 region has 13 residues. The germline V gene encodes CDR1 SGHRS and CDR2 YFSETQ. The ends were cut back, 2 bases at V and 6 bases at J, with 11 bases in the middle. The CDR3: CASSFSQGHGYTF. CDR3 nucleotides: TGCGCCAGCAGCTTTTCACAGGGCCATGGCTACACCTTC.

This clonotype was detected ten times or more. V usage is TRBV12-3 or TRBV12-4 and J usage is TRBJ1-4; D possibly corresponds to TRBD1 (5 bases). V was trimmed by 7 bases and J by 7 bases, leaving 13 bases between them. There are 13 residues in the CDR3. CDR3 DNA sequence: TGTGCCAGCACCCTTAACACAGGTGAAAAACTGTTTTTT. Its protein product is CASTLNTGEKLFF.

This clonotype was seen ten or more times. The chain combines TRBV9 with TRBJ1-1; a possible D gene is TRBD1 (5 bases). Germline-derived CDR1 and CDR2 are SGDLS and YYNGEE. V lost 3 bases, J lost 0 bases, and 12 bases lay in between. The CDR3 length is 15 residues. The CDR3 loop is CASSGQTAMNTEAFF. The CDR3 nucleotides read TGTGCCAGCAGCGGGCAGACAGCGATGAACACTGAAGCTTTCTTT.

This clonotype was counted many times. V is TRBV7-2 and J is TRBJ2-6; maybe TRBD1 (6 bases). V was pared by 1 base and J by 3 bases, with 16 bases between. CDR3 size: 18 residues. The V gene's germline CDR1 is SGHTA and CDR2 FQGNSA. CDR3 loop: CASSLVGTGSYGANVLTF. The CDR3 nucleotides read TGTGCCAGCAGCTTAGTCGGCACAGGGAGCTATGGGGCCAACGTCCTGACTTTC.

In its sample, this clonotype was seen many times. This chain connects TRBV10-1 to TRBJ2-5; the D is unclear. The CDR3 is 13 residues long. The V gene's germline CDR1 is WNHNN and CDR2 SYGVQD (reference sequence). Trimming took 0 bases from V and 2 from J, leaving 4 bases between them. CDR3 sequence reads: CASSESYQETQYF. CDR3 coding DNA: TGCGCCAGCAGTGAGTCGTATCAAGAGACCCAGTACTTC.

This clonotype has ten or more counts. J is TRBJ2-1 and V is TRBV4-1; 13 bases are a match to TRBD2. This CDR3 region has 16 residues. The J segment lost 13 bases and the V segment lost 0 bases, leaving 9 bases of the junction unmatched. Germline V CDR1 and CDR2: MGHRA, YSYEKL. CDR3 amino acids: CASSQEDAGLAGNQFF. CDR3 coding DNA: TGCGCCAGCAGCCAAGAGGACGCGGGACTAGCGGGGAACCAGTTCTTC.

This clonotype was observed many times. The CDR3 loop reads CASSPLSGQAIFYGYTF. CDR3 nucleotides: TGCGCCAGCAGCCCCCTCTCGGGGCAGGCGATATTCTATGGCTACACCTTC. J is TRBJ1-2 and V is TRBV5-1, with D maybe TRBD1 (5 bases). The V and J ends lost 4 bases and 4 bases respectively, with 23 bases between them. This CDR3 spans 17 amino acids. The germline CDR1 and CDR2 sequences are SGHRS and YFSETQ.

This clonotype was recorded many times. This chain uses TRBV20-1 with TRBJ2-5; no clear D. The V gene lost 6 bases and the J gene lost 0 bases, with 8 bases spanning the gap. The CDR3 extends over 12 amino acids. Germline loops: CDR1 DFQATT, CDR2 SNEGSKA (reference sequence). Here the CDR3 DNA reads TGCAGTGCCCAGAAGGACCAAGAGACCCAGTACTTC. It codes for CSAQKDQETQYF.

Ten or more counts support this clonotype. This chain uses TRBV12-3 or TRBV12-4 with TRBJ1-2, with 8 bases that match TRBD1. With 4 bases clipped from V and 0 bases from J, the junction kept 7 bases outside the gene matches. The CDR3 is 16 amino acids. CDR3 region: CASSSSNRGANYGYTF. The DNA of the CDR3 is TGTGCCAGCAGTTCCAGCAACAGGGGGGCTAACTATGGCTACACCTTC.

This clonotype was picked up many times. This chain joins TRBV6-2 or TRBV6-3 and TRBJ2-3; D is perhaps TRBD2 (6 bases). Germline V CDR1 and CDR2: MNHEY, SVGEGT. The CDR3 is 15 amino acids. V lost 9 bases to trimming and J lost 0 bases, with 16 bases between them. The CDR3 region is CASTIGRTSTDTQYF. The CDR3 DNA reads TGTGCCAGTACGATCGGGAGAACTAGCACAGATACGCAGTATTTT.

Many counts were recorded for this clonotype. The chain couples TRBV5-4 to TRBJ2-3, with 7 bases fitting TRBD1. Trimming removed 0 bases from V and 1 base from J; junction bases left unmatched: 11. Germline V CDR1 and CDR2: SGHNT, YYREEE (reference sequence). The CDR3 is made up of 18 amino acids. CDR3 sequence reads: CASSLALTTGRGTDTQYF. In DNA, the CDR3 is TGTGCCAGCAGCTTGGCCTTAACGACAGGGCGAGGCACAGATACGCAGTATTTT.

This clonotype was seen ten or more times. The gene calls are TRBV20-1 and TRBJ2-7; tentatively, D is TRBD1 (6 bases). CDR3 length: 16 amino acids. Germline V gene data show CDR1 as DFQATT and CDR2 as SNEGSKA (reference sequence). V was shortened by 2 bases and J by 2 bases, with 19 bases between the two germline ends. CDR3 amino acids: CSARLTGHRVPYEQYF. CDR3 coding DNA: TGCAGTGCTAGACTTACCGGGCACAGGGTGCCCTACGAGCAGTACTTC.

Of note for this clonotype: With a much larger clone just one base away, this may be a read error. The chain employs TRBV4-1 and TRBJ1-6; 7 positions match TRBD1. The germline V gene has CDR1 MGHRA and CDR2 YSYEKL. The CDR3 is made up of 15 amino acids. DNA of the CDR3: TGCGCCAGCAGCCTCGACAGGGCTGATAATTTACCCCTCCACTTT. Translation gives CASSLDRADNLPLHF.

Worth noting for this clonotype: A much larger clone differs from this one at a single base, so this may be a read error. The chain uses TRBV12-3 or TRBV12-4 and TRBJ2-7; unclear D gene. The V end lost 0 bases, the J end lost 3 bases, and 9 bases lay between the germline ends. The CDR3 is 14 amino acids. CDR3 loop: CASSLAGFYYEQYF. Here the CDR3 DNA reads TGTGCCAGCAGTTTAGCGGGGTTCTACTACGAGCAGTACTTC.

This clonotype came up many times. V gene TRBV7-9 combines with J gene TRBJ1-3; 7 bases align to TRBD1. CDR3 size: 16 residues. The V and J ends lost 2 bases and 1 base, in that order; junction bases with no gene match: 5. Germline CDR1 is SEHNR and CDR2 is FQNEAQ (reference sequence). The CDR3 DNA reads TGTGCCAGCAGCTTAAGGGGGCAAGTTTCTGGAAACACCATATATTTT. The encoded protein is CASSLRGQVSGNTIYF.

This clonotype was recorded many times. The CDR3 DNA sequence: TGTGCCATCAGGCGACAGAGTAGCACAGATACGCAGTATTTT. This translates into CAIRRQSSTDTQYF. The rearrangement links TRBV10-3 to TRBJ2-3, with D possibly TRBD1 on 5 matching bases. The germline gives CDR1 ENHRY, CDR2 SYGVKD. This CDR3 is built from 14 residues. Trimming left V 6 bases short and J 0 bases short, with 10 bases between.

The sample holds many counts of this clonotype. One end of the junction varies from germline; a read error may be responsible. The V call is TRBV5-4, the J call TRBJ1-1; possibly TRBD1 for D (6 bases). The CDR3 is 14 amino acids. The V gene's germline CDR1 is SGHNT and CDR2 YYREEE (reference sequence). This chain's CDR3 is CASSLTGPGEALLF. Here the CDR3 DNA reads TGTGCCAGCAGCTTGACAGGGCCCGGGGAAGCGCTTCTCTTT.

This clonotype was counted many times. The V gene is TRBV20-1, the J gene TRBJ1-6, with 9 bases matching TRBD1. There are 16 residues in the CDR3. The V and J ends lost 2 bases and 10 bases, in that order; junction bases with no gene match: 12. Germline V gene lookup returns CDR1 DFQATT and CDR2 SNEGSKA (reference sequence). CDR3 sequence (DNA): TGCAGTGCTAGATTTATGGTTAGGACAGGGGACTCACCCCTCCACTTT. This gives the protein CSARFMVRTGDSPLHF.

This clonotype was seen ten or more times. This chain links TRBV24-1 with TRBJ1-2; no firm D call. Trimming took off 0 bases at V and 10 bases at J, with 8 bases between the two ends. This CDR3 spans 12 amino acids. The germline V gene has CDR1 KGHDR and CDR2 SFDVKD. CDR3 bases: TGTGCCACCAGTGATTTGTCTGCCCTCTACACCTTC. Protein product: CATSDLSALYTF.

Many counts were recorded for this clonotype. The genes are TRBV15 and TRBJ1-1, with a weak D call TRBD1 (5 bases). This CDR3 comprises 13 residues. Trimming left V 3 bases short and J 6 bases short, with 11 bases between. Germline V gives CDR1 LNHNV, CDR2 YYDKDF (reference sequence). The CDR3 protein is CATSSATGSEAFF. The CDR3 bases are TGTGCCACCAGCAGCGCCACAGGATCTGAAGCTTTCTTT. The complete variable domain, with remaining parts taken from reference TRBV15 and TRBJ1-1, reads DAMVIQNPRYQVTQFGKPVTLSCSQTLNHNVMYWYQQKSSQAPKLLFHYYDKDFNNEADTPDNFQSRRPNTSFCFLDIRSPGLGDTAMYLCATSSATGSEAFFGQGTRLTVV.

This clonotype was detected many times. The chain couples TRBV5-1 to TRBJ1-6; 8 bases map to TRBD1. CDR1 and CDR2 (germline): SGHRS, YFSETQ. The CDR3 is 16 residues long. V gave up 1 base and J gave up 10 bases; unmatched junction bases: 10. The CDR3 DNA is TGCGCCAGCAGCTTGACCGGACAGGGAGATGGGTCACCCCTCCACTTT. Translated, it gives CASSLTGQGDGSPLHF.

This clonotype was counted ten times or more. The CDR3: CASSPKAGLGNQPQHF. CDR3 coding DNA: TGTGCCAGCAGCCCAAAGGCAGGGTTGGGCAATCAGCCCCAGCATTTT. The rearrangement links TRBV7-8 to TRBJ1-5; D is perhaps TRBD1 (5 bases). V was pared by 5 bases and J by 2 bases, with 16 bases between. Looked up from germline, CDR1 is SGHVS and CDR2 is FQNEAQ. The CDR3 is made up of 16 amino acids. Based on the CDR3 plus reference TRBV7-8 and TRBJ1-5, the full variable domain is GAGVSQSPRYKVAKRGQDVALRCDPISGHVSLFWYQQALGQGPEFLTYFQNEAQLDKSGLPSDRFFAERPEGSVSTLKIQRTQQEDSAVYLCASSPKAGLGNQPQHFGDGTRLSIL.

V gene TRBV7-2 combines with J gene TRBJ2-7, with D perhaps TRBD1 (7 bases). The germline gives CDR1 SGHTA, CDR2 FQGNSA. Trimming removed 5 bases at V and 2 bases at J, with 16 bases between. The CDR3 totals 15 residues. The CDR3 DNA follows: TGTGCCAGCAGCCTTTGGACAGGAGGGGCCTACGAGCAGTACTTC. Protein: CASSLWTGGAYEQYF.

This clonotype has at least ten counts. The genes are TRBV7-9 and TRBJ1-1; the D is unclear. The CDR3 consists of 11 residues. The V gene lost 6 bases and the J gene lost 1 base, with 3 bases spanning the gap. The germline CDR1 and CDR2 sequences are SEHNR and FQNEAQ (reference sequence). In DNA form, the CDR3 reads TGTGCCAGCAGGACGAACACTGAAGCTTTCTTT. This encodes CASRTNTEAFF.